The 19 T cell receptor beta chains below come from one sample, sequenced in a study of T cell responses to AZD1222 COVID-19 vaccine (dated by TCRdb to the early 2020s). The method behind the library was the immunoSEQ multiplex PCR assay. TCRdb retrieved this table from immuneACCESS and kept in-frame rearrangements only. Not all clones are present; in checked studies, unresolved V genes account for under half, and no reason is known for the remainder. The sample table contains 120,000 or so clones; only one count was recorded for around nine tenths of them. The biggest ten clones account for around 7.8% of the sample. Sample time point, as interpreted from the label and publication: baseline before first vaccination. Here the sequenced sample was peripheral blood, taken on day 0 of AZD1222 vaccination. All receptors come from an adult in good health.

The chain couples TRBV5-4 to TRBJ2-2; D is undetermined. Germline V gene data show CDR1 as SGHNT and CDR2 as YYREEE (reference sequence). CDR3 length equals 15 residues. Trimming stripped 2 bases from V and 4 bases from J, with 12 bases between. The CDR3 DNA reads as TGTGCCAGCAGCTTACCAGGAGTAGGCACCGGGGAGCTGTTTTTT. Translating gives CASSLPGVGTGELFF.

This clone has just one count. The rearrangement joins TRBV7-9 to TRBJ2-3, with TRBD2 matching 9 bases. The V gene end was trimmed by 1 base and the J gene end by 1 base; junction bases not matched to a gene: 3. Germline values: CDR1 SEHNR, CDR2 FQNEAQ (reference sequence). The CDR3 runs to 16 residues. The CDR3: CASSLDLAGRTDTQYF. The CDR3 region has the DNA TGTGCCAGCAGCTTAGATCTAGCGGGGCGCACAGATACGCAGTATTTT.

This sequence joins TRBV3-1 (or the pseudogene TRBV3-2) and TRBJ2-1, with 10 bases fitting TRBD1. Germline CDR1 is LGHDT and CDR2 is YNNKEL (reference sequence). This CDR3 spans 19 amino acids. The V segment lost 0 bases and the J segment 7 bases; nucleotides outside the gene matches: 15. The CDR3 here is CASSQDAPAGTGVENEQFF. DNA of the CDR3: TGTGCCAGCAGCCAAGACGCCCCGGCCGGGACAGGGGTGGAAAATGAGCAGTTCTTC.

V is TRBV3-1 (or the pseudogene TRBV3-2) and J is TRBJ2-1; 11 positions agree with TRBD2. Per the germline V gene, CDR1 is LGHDT and CDR2 is YNNKEL (reference sequence). The CDR3 is made up of 16 amino acids. J was trimmed by 3 bases and V by 1 base; bases with no gene match: 2. CDR3 amino acids: CASSQATSGSYNEQFF. Here the CDR3 DNA reads TGTGCCAGCAGCCAAGCCACTAGCGGGAGCTACAATGAGCAGTTCTTC.

The gene calls are TRBV18 and TRBJ2-2; D may be TRBD2 (6 bases). Germline loops: CDR1 KGHSH, CDR2 LQKENI. V gave up 3 bases and J gave up 6 bases, with 11 bases separating them. The CDR3 covers 14 residues. CDR3 sequence (DNA): TGTGCCAGCTCACCGCTAGGAGGGTCCGGGGAGCTGTTTTTT. Its translation: CASSPLGGSGELFF.

The rearrangement joins TRBV18 to TRBJ1-1; D gene uncertain. CDR3 length: 14 amino acids. Per germline, CDR1 KGHSH and CDR2 LQKENI. The ends were cut back, 1 base at V and 4 bases at J, with 10 bases in the middle. CDR3 residues: CASSPLSGVTEAFF. The CDR3 region has the DNA TGTGCCAGCTCACCACTCTCCGGGGTCACTGAAGCTTTCTTT. Full variable domain (remainder filled in from reference TRBV18 and TRBJ1-1): NAGVMQNPRHLVRRRGQEARLRCSPMKGHSHVYWYRQLPEEGLKFMVYLQKENIIDESGMPKERFSAEFPKEGPSILRIQQVVRGDSAAYFCASSPLSGVTEAFFGQGTRLTVV.

This sequence joins TRBV28 and TRBJ1-2; D is ambiguous. The V and J ends lost 4 bases and 5 bases respectively, with 20 bases between them. CDR3 length: 16 amino acids. Germline CDR1 reads MDHEN; CDR2 reads SYDVKM. The CDR3, as DNA: TGTGCCAGCAGTTCTGGCCCTAGGAGACCTGGGTATGGCTACACCTTC. Encoded protein: CASSSGPRRPGYGYTF.

The chain couples TRBV18 to TRBJ2-2; TRBD2 agrees at 7 bases. With 1 base clipped from V and 0 bases from J, the junction kept 8 bases outside the gene matches. In germline, CDR1 is KGHSH, CDR2 LQKENI. CDR3 length: 18 amino acids. CDR3 nucleotide sequence: TGTGCCAGCTCACCACTGGCTAGCGGTTACGCGAACACCGGGGAGCTGTTTTTT. Translation gives CASSPLASGYANTGELFF.

J is TRBJ2-7 and V is TRBV9; the match to TRBD1 covers 10 bases. Germline-derived CDR1 and CDR2 are SGDLS and YYNGEE. Losses at the gene ends were 3 bases for V and 6 bases for J; bases not matched to a gene: 6. This CDR3 contains 14 residues. This CDR3 is CASSAQTGGREQYF. The CDR3 bases are TGTGCCAGCAGCGCCCAGACAGGGGGCCGCGAGCAGTACTTC.

The chain joins TRBV12-1 to TRBJ1-2; TRBD1 reflects the table's D call only, with no check against the DNA. TRBV12-1 counts as a pseudogene. The CDR3 runs to 15 residues. This chain's CDR3 is CASSAQGRRDYGYTF. The CDR3 DNA reads TGTGCCAGCAGCGCACAGGGGAGGCGCGACTATGGCTACACCTTC.

The genes are TRBV2 and TRBJ1-2; TRBD1 agrees at 7 bases. Germline lookup yields CDR1 SNHLY and CDR2 FYNNEI. This CDR3 is 13 amino acids long. Unmatched junction bases numbered 6, after V lost 7 bases and J lost 4 bases. Here the CDR3 DNA reads TGTGCCAGCAACAGGGGTACTGGCTATGGCTACACCTTC. Its protein product is CASNRGTGYGYTF. Variable domain in full (rest from reference TRBV2 and TRBJ1-2): EPEVTQTPSHQVTQMGQEVILRCVPISNHLYFYWYRQILGQKVEFLVSFYNNEISEKSEIFDDQFSVERPDGSNFTLKIRSTKLEDSAMYFCASNRGTGYGYTFGSGTRLTVV.

This clone was seen a single time. The chain carries TRBV30 and TRBJ2-3, with D uncertain. Germline CDR1 GTSNPN, CDR2 SVGIG (reference sequence). V dropped 5 bases and J dropped 0 bases, with 6 bases sitting between them. The CDR3 runs 12 residues. CDR3 coding DNA: TGTGCCTGGGCTACAAGCACAGATACGCAGTATTTT. Translation gives CAWATSTDTQYF.

This chain connects TRBV2 to TRBJ2-1; weak D call: TRBD2 (5 bases). Germline lookup yields CDR1 SNHLY and CDR2 FYNNEI. This CDR3 has 13 residues. V lost 4 bases, J lost 10 bases, and 14 bases lay in between. The CDR3 DNA sequence: TGTGCCAGCAGTGGGACCCAGAGAGGGGAGCAGTTCTTC. This encodes CASSGTQRGEQFF.

The V gene is TRBV9, the J gene TRBJ2-3, with 13 bases lining up with TRBD2. CDR3 length: 17 residues. The J segment lost 1 base and the V segment lost 0 bases, leaving 2 bases of the junction unmatched. Germline loops: CDR1 SGDLS, CDR2 YYNGEE. This CDR3 is CASSVDTSGRGTDTQYF. The CDR3 DNA is TGTGCCAGCAGCGTAGATACTAGCGGGAGGGGCACAGATACGCAGTATTTT.

This chain links TRBV27 with TRBJ2-2, with D perhaps TRBD1 (6 bases). Germline V CDR1 and CDR2: MNHEY, SMNVEV (reference sequence). Trimming stripped 6 bases from V and 1 base from J, with 9 bases between. The CDR3 covers 14 residues. The DNA of the CDR3 is TGTGCCAGCAGCGACAGGCAGAACACCGGGGAGCTGTTTTTT. Amino acid sequence: CASSDRQNTGELFF.

V is TRBV12-3 or TRBV12-4 and J is TRBJ2-2; D is uncertain. Trimming took 7 bases from V and 7 from J, leaving 7 bases between them. This CDR3 contains 11 residues. The CDR3 loop reads CASIIFGELFF. CDR3 DNA sequence: TGTGCCAGCATTATATTCGGGGAGCTGTTTTTT.

The J gene is TRBJ1-1, the V gene TRBV28, with D perhaps TRBD1 (5 bases). Germline CDR1 MDHEN, CDR2 SYDVKM. The CDR3 consists of 11 residues. The V end lost 7 bases, the J end lost 3 bases, and 6 bases lay between the germline ends. CDR3 in DNA: TGTGCCAGCACGGGGGACACTGAAGCTTTCTTT. It encodes CASTGDTEAFF.

The V call is TRBV27, the J call TRBJ2-5, with D possibly TRBD2 on 6 matching bases. Germline CDR1 MNHEY, CDR2 SMNVEV (reference sequence). The CDR3 runs to 15 residues. V shed 4 bases and J shed 2 bases, with 14 bases lying between them. The CDR3 loop reads CASSSWGVPQETQYF. The CDR3 coding sequence is TGTGCCAGCAGTTCATGGGGGGTCCCACAAGAGACCCAGTACTTC.

The chain recombines TRBV19 with TRBJ1-5; D unresolved. The V gene lost 3 bases and the J gene lost 0 bases, with 9 bases spanning the gap. Germline V gene data show CDR1 as LNHDA and CDR2 as SQIVND (reference sequence). The CDR3 loop spans 15 amino acids. The CDR3 region is CASSIGVPSNQPQHF. The CDR3 DNA is TGTGCCAGTAGTATTGGGGTACCTAGCAATCAGCCCCAGCATTTT.